Below are 3 T cell receptor beta chains sequenced from a single sample in a study of cytomegalovirus exposure and HLA in healthy donors. PCR involved 60 Vbeta and 13 Jbeta primers. Here immunoSEQ multiplex PCR was the method, and the copy in TCRdb shows in-frame clones only, minus some. This repertoire shows roughly 93,000 clones, over 60% found once; its top ten account for 8% to 9%. Sequencing used PBMCs. These receptors were taken from a human donor in good health.

The chain carries TRBV30 and TRBJ2-7, with TRBD1 matching over 8 bases. The CDR3 consists of 16 residues. After removal of 2 bases from V and 4 bases from J, the junction contained 13 bases not matched to a gene. Germline values: CDR1 GTSNPN, CDR2 SVGIG (reference sequence). CDR3 loop: CAWSWGTGTGGYEQYF. CDR3 sequence (DNA): TGTGCCTGGAGTTGGGGTACCGGGACAGGAGGGTACGAGCAGTACTTC.

V gene TRBV6-1 combines with J gene TRBJ2-7; 11 bases line up with TRBD2. The germline gives CDR1 MNHNS, CDR2 SASEGT. This CDR3 comprises 16 residues. V gave up 3 bases and J gave up 5 bases; unmatched junction bases: 9. The CDR3 DNA follows: TGTGCCAGCAGTGACTGGACTAGCGGGTCCTTCAACGAGCAGTACTTC. Amino acid sequence: CASSDWTSGSFNEQYF.

This chain joins TRBV10-1 and TRBJ1-2, with TRBD1 identical over 8 bases. CDR1 is WNHNN, CDR2 SYGVQD, per germline (reference sequence). The junction had 9 bases not matched to a gene; V was cut back by 4 bases and J by 5 bases. CDR3 length: 15 amino acids. The chain's CDR3 is CASSAATGATYGYTF. CDR3 in DNA: TGCGCCAGCAGTGCTGCGACAGGGGCGACATATGGCTACACCTTC.